This entry features one TCR beta chain sequence. These data originate in a study of shared clonotypes between healthy human individuals. Positively selected for CCR7, the CD45RO-negative cells used as naive CD8 cells excluded terminally differentiated effector memory CD45RA+ cells. V was pared by 5 bases and J by 6 bases, with 12 bases of the junction left unmatched. Germline values: CDR1 LNHDA, CDR2 SQIVND (reference sequence). The CDR3 consists of 16 residues. This table comes from immunoSEQ multiplex PCR, and its TCRdb copy is limited to in-frame clones, with some not included. The sample has over 2 million clones; roughly 94% are singletons.

The chain links TRBV19 to TRBJ2-2; 7 positions agree with TRBD1. This receptor was identified in a man younger than 35 in good health. Sequenced sample: naive CD8+ T cells sorted from blood. The CDR3 bases are TGTGCCAGTAGTTTCTGGGACAGTTTCCCAGCCGGGGAGCTGTTTTTT. Translating it yields CASSFWDSFPAGELFF.